The 11 T cell receptor beta chains given below trace back to one sample, sequenced in a study of T cells in Graves' hyperthyroidism and ophthalmopathy. It was RNA transcripts that yielded the amplified TCR beta CDR3 regions. The TCR CDR3 was amplified in a first-round RT-PCR using the HTBI primer set. TCRdb ran MiXCR on the multiplex PCR reads and lists one entry per CDR3 protein. The sample comprises 140,000 or so distinct CDR3 sequences, approximately 20% of which are singletons, and around two thirds rests with the top ten. The sequenced material came from blood. These receptors originate from a woman between 50 and 59 years old with Graves' hyperthyroidism that later progressed to Graves' ophthalmopathy.

This clonotype appeared many times. This chain uses TRBV5-1 with TRBJ2-7; the D is unclear. Trimming removed 2 bases at V and 0 bases at J, with 9 bases between. The CDR3 extends over 14 amino acids. Germline-derived CDR1 and CDR2 are SGHRS and YFSETQ. The CDR3 here is CASSFGSGSYEQYF. In DNA form, the CDR3 reads TGCGCCAGCAGCTTCGGTTCAGGCTCCTACGAGCAGTACTTC.

This clonotype has ten or more counts. V and J are TRBV5-1 and TRBJ2-5, with TRBD1 identical over 10 bases. Germline lookup yields CDR1 SGHRS and CDR2 YFSETQ. V lost 4 bases, J lost 4 bases, and 10 bases stayed unmatched. This CDR3 region has 16 residues. CDR3 bases: TGCGCCAGCAGCCCTCTGACAGGGGGCATGAGAGAGACCCAGTACTTC. Amino acid sequence: CASSPLTGGMRETQYF. Looking up the rest from reference TRBV5-1 and TRBJ2-5 gives the full variable domain: KAGVTQTPRYLIKTRGQQVTLSCSPISGHRSVSWYQQTPGQGLQFLFEYFSETQRNKGNFPGRFSGRQFSNSRSEMNVSTLELGDSALYLCASSPLTGGMRETQYFGPGTRLLVL.

This sequence joins TRBV20-1 and TRBJ2-1, with TRBD2 matching over 12 bases. V gave up 5 bases and J gave up 5 bases; unmatched junction bases: 4. The CDR3 loop spans 14 amino acids. Germline V gene sequence: CDR1 DFQATT, CDR2 SNEGSKA (reference sequence). CDR3 protein: CSAGLAGRDNEQFF. The CDR3 region has the DNA TGCAGTGCTGGACTAGCGGGAAGGGACAATGAGCAGTTCTTC.

In its sample, this clonotype was seen many times. The J gene is TRBJ2-7, the V gene TRBV28, with 7 bases identical to TRBD1. The CDR3 consists of 13 residues. V was pared by 5 bases and J by 4 bases, with 5 bases of the junction left unmatched. Per germline, CDR1 MDHEN and CDR2 SYDVKM. Written as DNA, the CDR3 is TGTGCCAGCAGTCCGACAGGGCGGTACGAGCAGTACTTC. Amino acid sequence: CASSPTGRYEQYF.

The gene calls are TRBV19 and TRBJ1-4; a weak D match, TRBD1 (5 bases). Germline V gene sequence: CDR1 LNHDA, CDR2 SQIVND (reference sequence). The CDR3 runs 13 residues. The germline V and J ends were trimmed by 4 bases and 10 bases, with 13 bases remaining between them. CDR3 coding DNA: TGTGCCAGTAGTAAGGATGTTCAGGGAAAACTGTTTTTT. Amino acid sequence: CASSKDVQGKLFF.

The chain carries TRBV20-1 and TRBJ1-5; 8 bases line up with TRBD1. The CDR3 has 13 amino acids. Germline V gene lookup returns CDR1 DFQATT and CDR2 SNEGSKA (reference sequence). V was pared by 6 bases and J by 4 bases, with 5 bases of the junction left unmatched. This CDR3 is CSAGGQENQPQHF. In nucleotides, the CDR3 is TGCAGTGCGGGGGGACAGGAGAATCAGCCCCAGCATTTT.

In its sample, this clonotype was seen many times. The chain carries TRBV5-1 and TRBJ2-1; tentatively, D is TRBD2 (5 bases). Germline V gives CDR1 SGHRS, CDR2 YFSETQ. Trimming shortened V by 3 bases and J by 6 bases, and 22 bases separated the two germline ends. The CDR3 spans 17 residues. The CDR3 sequence: CASSSLLDSYRTNEQFF. CDR3 nucleotide sequence: TGCGCCAGCAGCTCCCTGCTGGACTCCTACAGAACCAATGAGCAGTTCTTC.

Only a few counts were recorded for this clonotype. The chain links TRBV27 to TRBJ2-5; maybe TRBD2 (5 bases). The CDR3 contains 15 residues. From germline, CDR1 is MNHEY and CDR2 SMNVEV (reference sequence). V was cut by 1 base and J by 5 bases, with 14 bases left in between. In DNA, the CDR3 is TGTGCCAGCAGTTTATTTCATCGGGATAGGGAGACCCAGTACTTC. This encodes CASSLFHRDRETQYF.

This clonotype has a single count. A much larger clone lies a single base off, so this may be a read error. Likely a read error: the CDR3 ends without its conserved phenylalanine or tryptophan. The chain carries TRBV20-1 and TRBJ2-3, with 8 bases aligning to TRBD2. Unmatched junction bases numbered 4, after V lost 2 bases and J lost 0 bases. The CDR3 spans 15 residues. Germline values: CDR1 DFQATT, CDR2 SNEGSKA (reference sequence). DNA of the CDR3: TGCAGTGCTAGACATAGCGGGGTTAGCACAGATACGCAGTATTGT. Its protein is CSARHSGVSTDTQYC.

This clonotype was seen many times. V and J are TRBV6-1 and TRBJ2-1, with 12 bases matching TRBD2. V was pared by 6 bases and J by 8 bases, with 17 bases of the junction left unmatched. In germline, CDR1 is MNHNS, CDR2 SASEGT. The CDR3 has 18 amino acids. CDR3 nucleotide sequence: TGTGCCAGCAGAAGGGGGTCGGGAGCTAGCGGGAGGGCCGATGAGCAGTTCTTC. Amino acid sequence: CASRRGSGASGRADEQFF.

This clonotype was seen many times. The genes are TRBV28 and TRBJ2-1; 7 nucleotides match TRBD2. The CDR3 runs 16 residues. Trimming cost V 1 base and J 4 bases; bases outside gene matches: 7. CDR1 MDHEN and CDR2 SYDVKM come from the germline V gene. The CDR3 sequence: CASSLYPTSPYNEQFF. The DNA for the CDR3 is TGTGCCAGCAGTTTATATCCGACTAGCCCATACAATGAGCAGTTCTTC.